Below, 30 T cell receptor beta chains from the same sample are listed, as sequenced in a study of T cells in Graves' hyperthyroidism and ophthalmopathy. Authors of the study amplified TCR beta CDR3 regions from RNA transcripts. In the first-round RT-PCR of the TCR CDR3, the HTBI primer set was used. TCRdb recomputed calls from the multiplex PCR reads with MiXCR, one row per CDR3 protein. The sample lists some 620,000 distinct CDR3 sequences, around 16% occurring once. Sequencing was done on a sample of blood. These TCRs come from a woman in her twenties or thirties with Graves' hyperthyroidism.

This clonotype was seen a few times. As DNA, the CDR3 is TGTGCCAGCAGCCAAGATCGACTTGCGGGAGTATTCACCGGGGAGCTGTTTTTT. Residues: CASSQDRLAGVFTGELFF. The chain employs TRBV14 and TRBJ2-2; TRBD2 matches at 7 bases. Germline assignment: CDR1 SGHDN and CDR2 FVKESK. CDR3 length equals 18 residues. V dropped 0 bases and J dropped 4; count of bases not matched to a gene: 11.

The V call is TRBV4-1, the J call TRBJ2-3; D assignment may be TRBD1 or TRBD2 (5 bases each). V lost 1 base and J 0 bases, leaving 8 bases between the germline ends. CDR1 and CDR2 (germline): MGHRA, YSYEKL. CDR3 length: 15 amino acids. CDR3 in amino acids: CASSQVGTSTDTQYF. For the CDR3, the DNA is TGCGCCAGCAGCCAAGTCGGGACCAGCACAGATACGCAGTATTTT.

The chain joins TRBV4-1 to TRBJ2-7; 7 bases are a match to TRBD1. Trimming cost V 3 bases and J 2 bases; bases outside gene matches: 7. The CDR3 spans 15 residues. Germline CDR1 and CDR2: MGHRA and YSYEKL. CDR3 loop: CASSHNRDRPYEQYF. The CDR3 DNA reads as TGCGCCAGCAGCCACAACCGGGACAGACCCTACGAGCAGTACTTC.

This clonotype has a count of ten or more. The chain has TRBV6-2 or TRBV6-3 and TRBJ2-7; maybe TRBD1 (6 bases). Germline V gene sequence: CDR1 MNHEY, CDR2 SVGEGT. Trimming took off 2 bases at V and 6 bases at J, with 17 bases between the two ends. CDR3 length: 15 amino acids. CDR3 DNA: TGTGCCAGCAGTTACCGCGGCAGGGGTTATGCCGAGCAGTACTTC. Its protein is CASSYRGRGYAEQYF.

There are many counts of this clonotype. The genes are TRBV3-1 and TRBJ2-1; D ambiguous. CDR1 LGHDT and CDR2 YNNKEL come from the germline V gene (reference sequence). The length of the CDR3 is 16 residues. V lost 1 base to trimming and J lost 3 bases, with 13 bases between them. CDR3: CASSQATTSLYNEQFF. CDR3 nucleotides: TGTGCCAGCAGCCAAGCAACGACTTCCCTCTACAATGAGCAGTTCTTC.

This clonotype was seen a few times. CDR3 nucleotides: TGTGCCAGCCGGACGGGAGGGCCTAATGAGCAGTTCTTC. It encodes CASRTGGPNEQFF. The genes are TRBV6-1 and TRBJ2-1, with 8 bases fitting TRBD2. Germline V gene sequence: CDR1 MNHNS, CDR2 SASEGT. J was trimmed by 7 bases and V by 8 bases; bases with no gene match: 7. The CDR3 loop spans 13 amino acids.

The CDR3 is CASSLGRIHTDTQYF. In DNA form, the CDR3 reads TGTGCCAGCAGCTTAGGCAGAATTCACACAGATACGCAGTATTTT. The gene calls are TRBV7-3 and TRBJ2-3, with D unresolved. CDR1 is SGHTA, CDR2 FQGTGA, per germline. This CDR3 contains 15 residues. V lost 2 bases, J lost 2 bases, and 11 bases lay in between. The entire variable domain, with the rest obtained from reference TRBV7-3 and TRBJ2-3, is as follows: GAGVSQTPSNKVTEKGKYVELRCDPISGHTALYWYRQSLGQGPEFLIYFQGTGAADDSGLPNDRFFAVRPEGSVSTLKIQRTERGDSAVYLCASSLGRIHTDTQYFGPGTRLTVL.

This clonotype was detected only once. The chain uses TRBV28 and TRBJ1-5; unclear D gene. Germline CDR1 MDHEN, CDR2 SYDVKM. Trimming removed 4 bases from V and 0 bases from J, with 13 bases in between. CDR3 size: 16 residues. The CDR3 sequence is CASSSMGSYSNQPQHF. In nucleotides, the CDR3 is TGTGCCAGCAGTTCCATGGGCTCTTATAGCAATCAGCCCCAGCATTTT.

The CDR3 loop is CASTPGQVGVRDTQYF. The CDR3, as DNA: TGTGCCAGCACCCCCGGACAGGTGGGGGTGAGAGATACGCAGTATTTT. The chain recombines TRBV9 with TRBJ2-3; 7 nucleotides match TRBD1. CDR1 and CDR2 (germline): SGDLS, YYNGEE. There are 16 residues in the CDR3. Trimming cost V 6 bases and J 5 bases; bases outside gene matches: 15.

This clonotype was recorded many times. The chain joins TRBV7-9 to TRBJ2-1; 9 nucleotides line up with TRBD1. Germline loops: CDR1 SEHNR, CDR2 FQNEAQ (reference sequence). This CDR3 has 14 residues. With V trimmed by 1 base and J by 12 bases, 7 bases remained unmatched. CDR3 in DNA: TGTGCCAGCAGCTTAGGGACAGGGGTTACGAGGCAGTTCTTC. Its protein product is CASSLGTGVTRQFF.

This clonotype was counted ten times or more. The chain joins TRBV7-9 to TRBJ2-1; D is perhaps TRBD2 (5 bases). The germline V gene encodes CDR1 SEHNR and CDR2 FQNEAQ (reference sequence). V shed 2 bases and J shed 5 bases, with 13 bases lying between them. The CDR3 runs to 15 residues. This chain's CDR3 is CASSLPSLIDNEQFF. The CDR3, as DNA: TGTGCCAGCAGCTTACCTAGCCTGATTGACAATGAGCAGTTCTTC.

This clonotype was observed a handful of times. The chain links TRBV20-1 to TRBJ2-3; D unresolved. Germline CDR1 DFQATT, CDR2 SNEGSKA (reference sequence). CDR3 size: 11 residues. V was trimmed by 6 bases and J by 4 bases, leaving 8 bases between them. The CDR3 DNA sequence: TGCAGTGCCCTCTGGTCAGATACGCAGTATTTT. Amino acids: CSALWSDTQYF.

This clonotype showed up just a few times. The chain joins TRBV6-1 to TRBJ2-7; D unclear. The CDR3 has 15 amino acids. Trimming stripped 8 bases from V and 1 base from J, with 18 bases between. CDR1 is MNHNS, CDR2 SASEGT, per germline. DNA for the CDR3: TGTGCCAGCCAAATATCTGGGGTCCAGTCCTACGAGCAGTACTTC. Its protein product is CASQISGVQSYEQYF.

This clonotype was recorded a few times. V and J are TRBV5-8 and TRBJ1-5; D gene ambiguous. The CDR3 runs 13 residues. CDR1 SGHTS and CDR2 YDEGEE come from the germline V gene. Between the trimmed V and J ends, which lost 0 bases and 7 bases, there was a span of 8 bases. The chain's CDR3 is CASSLARKQPQHF. The CDR3 DNA is TGTGCCAGCAGCTTGGCCAGGAAACAGCCCCAGCATTTT.

Only a few counts were recorded for this clonotype. This chain connects TRBV6-5 to TRBJ1-1; D call uncertain. The CDR3 is made up of 11 amino acids. Germline-derived CDR1 and CDR2 are MNHEY and SVGAGI. The V end lost 2 bases, the J end lost 7 bases, and 5 bases lay between the germline ends. The CDR3 DNA follows: TGTGCCAGCAGTTACGGTCGTGAAGCTTTCTTT. Protein product: CASSYGREAFF.

In its sample, this clonotype was seen many times. The chain joins TRBV7-3 to TRBJ2-1; the D is unclear. Germline-derived CDR1 and CDR2 are SGHTA and FQGTGA. The V end lost 3 bases, the J end lost 6 bases, and 6 bases lay between the germline ends. This CDR3 spans 12 amino acids. The CDR3 bases are TGTGCCAGCAGCTTTTTCCGCAATGAGCAGTTCTTC. As protein: CASSFFRNEQFF.

This chain uses TRBV20-1 with TRBJ2-2; 9 nucleotides align to TRBD1. Trimming at V came to 0 bases and at J to 3 bases, leaving 2 bases not matched to a gene. CDR1 is DFQATT, CDR2 SNEGSKA, per germline (reference sequence). This CDR3 has 15 residues. CDR3 region: CSARDGDRDTGELFF. As DNA, the CDR3 is TGCAGTGCTAGAGATGGGGACAGGGACACCGGGGAGCTGTTTTTT.

This clonotype has at least ten counts. CDR3 loop: CASSSDTYGYTF. The CDR3 bases are TGCGCCAGCAGCTCGGACACCTATGGCTACACCTTC. V usage is TRBV5-1 and J usage is TRBJ1-2; a possible D gene is TRBD1 (5 bases). V gave up 3 bases and J gave up 4 bases, with 7 bases separating them. CDR1 and CDR2 from the germline V gene are SGHRS and YFSETQ. The CDR3 is made up of 12 amino acids. Filled out from reference TRBV5-1 and TRBJ1-2, the complete variable domain reads KAGVTQTPRYLIKTRGQQVTLSCSPISGHRSVSWYQQTPGQGLQFLFEYFSETQRNKGNFPGRFSGRQFSNSRSEMNVSTLELGDSALYLCASSSDTYGYTFGSGTRLTVV.

This clonotype was counted a few times. DNA of the CDR3: TGTGCCAGCAGCTTTTATTCGACAGACTTACCAACTAACTATGGCTACACCTTC. Residues: CASSFYSTDLPTNYGYTF. The rearrangement uses TRBV11-2 and TRBJ1-2; D possibly corresponds to TRBD1 (5 bases). The germline V gene encodes CDR1 SGHAT and CDR2 FQNNGV. CDR3 length: 18 amino acids. V dropped 3 bases and J dropped 0 bases, with 20 bases sitting between them.

This clonotype turned up a few times. The chain recombines TRBV18 with TRBJ2-6; D is unclear. The germline V and J ends were trimmed by 3 bases and 5 bases, with 8 bases remaining between them. Germline V gene data show CDR1 as KGHSH and CDR2 as LQKENI. There are 14 residues in the CDR3. CDR3: CASSPGRRANVLTF. The CDR3 region has the DNA TGTGCCAGCTCACCTGGAAGACGGGCCAACGTCCTGACTTTC.

This clonotype occurred a few times. The rearrangement links TRBV6-2 or TRBV6-3 to TRBJ1-5, with D unclear. V shed 3 bases and J shed 4 bases, with 10 bases lying between them. The V gene's germline CDR1 is MNHEY and CDR2 SVGEGT. CDR3 size: 14 residues. The CDR3 protein is CASSYGSRNQPQHF. DNA for the CDR3: TGTGCCAGCAGTTATGGGTCGCGGAATCAGCCCCAGCATTTT.

The chain employs TRBV6-2 or TRBV6-3 and TRBJ2-7, with D hard to call. The V end was cut by 1 base, the J end by 0 bases, with 7 bases between. This CDR3 is built from 14 residues. Germline values: CDR1 MNHEY, CDR2 SVGEGT. CDR3 nucleotide sequence: TGTGCCAGCAGTTACTTTGACAACTCCTACGAGCAGTACTTC. This translates into CASSYFDNSYEQYF.

The chain links TRBV6-2 or TRBV6-3 to TRBJ1-1; a possible D gene is TRBD1 (6 bases). The CDR3 has 15 residues. The V gene's germline CDR1 is MNHEY and CDR2 SVGEGT. Deletions cut 0 bases from V and 3 bases from J, with 11 bases between. CDR3 region: CASSYSTQGYTEAFF. CDR3 DNA sequence: TGTGCCAGCAGTTACTCGACACAGGGTTACACTGAAGCTTTCTTT.

The V and J genes are TRBV7-6 and TRBJ2-1; TRBD2 matches at 8 bases. This CDR3 comprises 15 residues. Germline-derived CDR1 and CDR2 are SGHVS and FNYEAQ. The trim removed 5 bases at V and 9 bases at J, leaving 12 bases unmatched. This CDR3 is CASSPGLGKSGEQFF. The CDR3 DNA reads as TGTGCCAGCAGCCCGGGACTAGGGAAAAGTGGTGAGCAGTTCTTC.

The genes are TRBV5-1 and TRBJ2-5, with D maybe TRBD1 (5 bases). CDR3 length: 14 residues. Trimming pared 3 bases from V and 5 bases from J, leaving 14 bases between. CDR1 and CDR2 (germline): SGHRS, YFSETQ. CDR3 in DNA: TGCGCCAGCAGCTCGTCCACAGGTGGGGAGACCCAGTACTTC. As protein: CASSSSTGGETQYF.

In its sample, this clonotype was seen many times. The chain combines TRBV11-2 with TRBJ2-3; D is perhaps TRBD2 (5 bases). Germline lookup yields CDR1 SGHAT and CDR2 FQNNGV. The CDR3 loop spans 15 amino acids. V was trimmed by 5 bases and J by 4 bases, leaving 16 bases between them. CDR3 amino acids: CASSGSAGLADTQYF. CDR3 sequence (DNA): TGTGCCAGCAGCGGTAGCGCAGGTCTCGCAGATACGCAGTATTTT.

This clonotype has at least ten counts. J is TRBJ2-5 and V is TRBV18; 7 bases align to TRBD2. The CDR3 has 14 residues. Looked up from germline, CDR1 is KGHSH and CDR2 is LQKENI. With V trimmed by 6 bases and J by 2 bases, 6 bases remained unmatched. The DNA for the CDR3 is TGTGCCAGCTCCCGGCTAGCGGCTCAAGAGACCCAGTACTTC. Amino acids: CASSRLAAQETQYF. Variable domain in full (rest from reference TRBV18 and TRBJ2-5): NAGVMQNPRHLVRRRGQEARLRCSPMKGHSHVYWYRQLPEEGLKFMVYLQKENIIDESGMPKERFSAEFPKEGPSILRIQQVVRGDSAAYFCASSRLAAQETQYFGPGTRLLVL.

The chain uses TRBV19 and TRBJ2-1; 7 bases fit TRBD2. Germline CDR1 is LNHDA and CDR2 is SQIVND (reference sequence). There are 15 residues in the CDR3. With V trimmed by 3 bases and J by 1 base, 3 bases remained unmatched. The CDR3 DNA sequence: TGTGCCAGTAGTATGGGGGGGACTTCCTACAATGAGCAGTTCTTC. As protein: CASSMGGTSYNEQFF.

With regard to this clonotype: With a much larger clone just one base away, this may be a read error. No conserved phenylalanine or tryptophan ends this CDR3, so it is likely a read error. V gene TRBV5-1 combines with J gene TRBJ1-1, with unresolved D. V lost 4 bases and J 1 base, leaving 17 bases between the germline ends. CDR1 and CDR2 from the germline V gene are SGHRS and YFSETQ. This CDR3 is built from 16 residues. Here the CDR3 DNA reads TGCGCCAGCAGCGAGGTCGTAGCAGACGGGAACACTGAAGCTTTCCTT. Translating it yields CASSEVVADGNTEAFL.

This clonotype was observed a few times. The chain couples TRBV20-1 to TRBJ2-7; 8 nucleotides align to TRBD2. CDR3 length equals 13 residues. V dropped 1 base and J dropped 5; count of bases not matched to a gene: 4. Germline values: CDR1 DFQATT, CDR2 SNEGSKA (reference sequence). The DNA for the CDR3 is TGCAGTGCTAGAGGGCGGGAGGCCGACGAGCAGTACTTC. It translates to CSARGREADEQYF.